This TCR beta chain was found in a study of T cells after yellow fever vaccination. Study-wide points: Abundant clonotypes (contaminants from the bulk population) could be present in FACS-sorted repertoires. After the booster, 96% of CD4 and about nine tenths of CD8 primary-response clones were re-detected.

This clonotype was found a few times. Its antigen is currently unknown. V was pared by 1 base and J by 2 bases, with 7 bases of the junction left unmatched. CDR3 length equals 16 residues. Germline CDR1 reads MNHEY; CDR2 reads SVGEGT. TCRdb called the 5' RACE reads again in MiXCR, with one record for every CDR3 protein. This table holds 300,000 or so distinct CDR3 sequences, almost 4% found once. The sequence was obtained from a man between 18 and 29 years old who received the YFV17D yellow fever vaccine. The chain couples TRBV6-2 or TRBV6-3 to TRBJ2-5; 7 bases map to TRBD1. Sequenced material: PBMCs, taken 5 days after the yellow fever booster vaccination. CDR3 in DNA: TGTGCCAGCAGTTACTATCCCGACAGGGTTCAAGAGACCCAGTACTTC. As protein: CASSYYPDRVQETQYF.